This note documents a single TCR beta chain sequence. Its antigen is currently unknown. This CDR3 contains 13 residues. CDR1 is MRHNA, CDR2 SNTAGT, per germline. V was shortened by 6 bases and J by 6 bases, with 9 bases between the two germline ends. The primer mix had 60 Vbeta and 13 Jbeta primers. The table came from immunoSEQ multiplex PCR; TCRdb's copy has only in-frame clones and leaves some out. The data show 130,000 or so clones, roughly three quarters seen once. The sample comes from a study of cytomegalovirus exposure and HLA in healthy donors. Study conclusions and caveats: In a later analysis, V- and J-gene trimming of beta chains associated with a DCLRE1C missense variant, replicated independently. Segments of the TCR beta V type were, in most cases, productive about 87% or about 30% of the time in an earlier analysis. When analyzed later, the rates of TCR association showed variation by HLA locus, with DRB1 the most and HLA-C the fewest. Exclusion applied to some V segments, including TRBV6-2 and TRBV6-3, as they were indistinguishable.

V and J are TRBV6-4 and TRBJ1-6; D remains ambiguous. Sequencing was done on a sample of PBMCs. The TCR originated in a woman in her fifties or sixties in good health and CMV-seronegative. The CDR3 region is CASRIDFNSPLHF. CDR3 DNA sequence: TGTGCCAGCAGGATCGACTTTAATTCACCCCTCCACTTT.